Sequencing of this TCR beta chain was carried out in a study of regulatory T cells in long-lasting Graves disease. Study background: Graves' patients diagnosed newly had used antithyroid drugs under 3 months.

This sample's time point: newly diagnosed GD, antithyroid drugs for less than 3 months. Making the TCR library involved RNA that had been extracted from PBMCs. Between the trimmed V and J ends, which lost 5 bases and 5 bases, there was a span of 13 bases. This CDR3 is 14 amino acids long. CDR3 regions were amplified by Arm-PCR using iRepertoire HTBI primers to build TCR beta libraries. TCRdb re-called the multiplex PCR reads with MiXCR, one entry per CDR3 protein. Here the sample spans more than 300,000 distinct CDR3 sequences, 15% to 19% being singletons. V gene TRBV12-3 or TRBV12-4 combines with J gene TRBJ1-5; a weak D match, TRBD1 (5 bases). The sample was peripheral blood mononuclear cells (PBMCs), taken at new diagnosis, from a patient treated with antithyroid drugs. The origin of this receptor is a female donor with Graves disease. As DNA, the CDR3 is TGTGCCAGCAGTCCCAGACGGGGGGATCAGCCCCAGCATTTT. Translated: CASSPRRGDQPQHF.